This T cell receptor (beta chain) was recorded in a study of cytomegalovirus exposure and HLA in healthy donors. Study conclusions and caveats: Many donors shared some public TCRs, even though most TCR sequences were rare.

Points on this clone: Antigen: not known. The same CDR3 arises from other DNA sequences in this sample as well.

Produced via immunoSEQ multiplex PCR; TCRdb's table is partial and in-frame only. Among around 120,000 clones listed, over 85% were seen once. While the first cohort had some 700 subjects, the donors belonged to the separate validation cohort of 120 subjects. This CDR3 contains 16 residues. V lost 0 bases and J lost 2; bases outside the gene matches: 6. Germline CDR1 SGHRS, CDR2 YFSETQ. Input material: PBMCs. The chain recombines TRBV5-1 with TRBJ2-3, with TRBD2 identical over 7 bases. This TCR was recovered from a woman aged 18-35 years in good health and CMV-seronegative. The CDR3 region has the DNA TGCGCCAGCAGCTTGGAACCTAGCGGATCCACAGATACGCAGTATTTT. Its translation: CASSLEPSGSTDTQYF.